Following are 21 T cell receptor beta chains from one sample sequenced in a study of blood T cell repertoires in COVID-19 (dated by TCRdb to about 2020). The library was prepared using the immunoSEQ multiplex PCR assay. The table comes from immuneACCESS by way of TCRdb, which keeps in-frame sequences with V and J called. Part of the clones is missing from these tables; in studies checked, under half for an unresolved V gene and the rest for unknown reasons. The sample data list around 190,000 clones, and around four fifths of these were observed just once. The ten top clones hold roughly 7.5% of the sample. Sequencing was carried out using peripheral blood. These receptor sequences come from a woman aged 65 to 85 with COVID-19, enrolled during active disease.

The chain recombines TRBV5-3 with TRBJ2-3, with 8 bases lining up with TRBD1. TRBV5-3 is designated an ORF whose function remains uncertain. Trimming took 4 bases from V and 0 from J; bases not matched to a gene: 13. CDR3 length equals 18 residues. The CDR3 sequence: CARSTGTGQNPSTDTQYF. The CDR3 DNA is TGTGCCAGAAGCACCGGGACAGGCCAAAACCCAAGCACAGATACGCAGTATTTT.

The chain has TRBV7-2 and TRBJ2-5; the D gene is possibly TRBD1 (6 bases). The length of the CDR3 is 15 residues. V was pared by 0 bases and J by 1 base, with 9 bases between. Germline-derived CDR1 and CDR2 are SGHTA and FQGNSA. In nucleotides, the CDR3 is TGTGCCAGCAGCTTAGCTCCCAGGGGCCAAGAGACCCAGTACTTC. This sequence encodes CASSLAPRGQETQYF.

V gene TRBV6-5 combines with J gene TRBJ2-5, with TRBD2 matching 11 bases. The CDR3 is 16 residues long. Unmatched junction bases numbered 7, after V lost 2 bases and J lost 5 bases. Germline V gene data show CDR1 as MNHEY and CDR2 as SVGAGI. Written as DNA, the CDR3 is TGTGCCAGCAGTTACGGGATAGCGGGAGGGGGGGAGACCCAGTACTTC. It specifies CASSYGIAGGGETQYF.

The chain has TRBV19 and TRBJ2-1; TRBD2 matches 12 bases. The germline V gene encodes CDR1 LNHDA and CDR2 SQIVND (reference sequence). CDR3 length equals 15 residues. V dropped 4 bases and J dropped 6; count of bases not matched to a gene: 4. CDR3 loop: CASSTSGRALNEQFF. DNA of the CDR3: TGTGCCAGTAGTACTAGCGGGAGGGCCCTCAATGAGCAGTTCTTC.

This clone was found a few times. The gene calls are TRBV18 and TRBJ2-1, with TRBD2 matching 9 bases. The J segment lost 4 bases and the V segment lost 6 bases, leaving 7 bases of the junction unmatched. The CDR3 is made up of 15 amino acids. CDR1 KGHSH and CDR2 LQKENI come from the germline V gene. The CDR3 loop reads CASSISLAGYNEQFF. CDR3 nucleotides: TGTGCCAGCTCTATATCACTAGCGGGTTACAATGAGCAGTTCTTC.

The chain joins TRBV7-9 to TRBJ2-5, with 8 bases fitting TRBD2. CDR1 SEHNR and CDR2 FQNEAQ come from the germline V gene (reference sequence). The CDR3 totals 16 residues. The V segment lost 0 bases and the J segment 2 bases; nucleotides outside the gene matches: 5. The CDR3 protein is CASSLAPGGAQETQYF. CDR3 sequence (DNA): TGTGCCAGCAGCTTAGCCCCGGGGGGGGCTCAAGAGACCCAGTACTTC.

This clone appeared once. This sequence joins TRBV19 and TRBJ1-2; D call uncertain. Trimming stripped 3 bases from V and 6 bases from J, with 11 bases between. Per the germline V gene, CDR1 is LNHDA and CDR2 is SQIVND (reference sequence). This CDR3 comprises 13 residues. The CDR3 DNA sequence: TGTGCCAGTAGTATCCGAGGGTACGATGGCTACACCTTC. Translating it yields CASSIRGYDGYTF.

The rearrangement joins TRBV15 to TRBJ2-1, with D tentatively TRBD2 (6 bases). Germline V gives CDR1 LNHNV, CDR2 YYDKDF (reference sequence). V lost 0 bases, J lost 0 bases, and 18 bases lay in between. CDR3 length equals 19 residues. DNA for the CDR3: TGTGCCACCAGCAGAGATCCCCGGCTGGGCGGGGCCTCCTACAATGAGCAGTTCTTC. This codes for CATSRDPRLGGASYNEQFF.

The CDR3 region is CASSPTGLGSYNEQFF. The CDR3 nucleotides are TGTGCCAGCAGTCCTACAGGACTAGGCTCCTACAATGAGCAGTTCTTC. The V call is TRBV28, the J call TRBJ2-1, with 7 bases lining up with TRBD2. Germline trimming cut 5 bases from V and 0 bases from J; bases unmatched to any gene: 7. The CDR3 length is 16 residues. From germline, CDR1 is MDHEN and CDR2 SYDVKM.

The chain employs TRBV3-1 (or the pseudogene TRBV3-2) and TRBJ1-2; the match to TRBD1 covers 8 bases. Trimming at V came to 2 bases and at J to 8 bases, leaving 13 bases not matched to a gene. Germline values: CDR1 LGHDT, CDR2 YNNKEL (reference sequence). The CDR3 runs 16 residues. CDR3: CASSQSGVDRAYGYTF. In nucleotides, the CDR3 is TGTGCCAGCAGCCAATCGGGCGTGGACAGGGCCTACGGCTACACCTTC.

The V gene is TRBV5-1, the J gene TRBJ2-5; 13 positions agree with TRBD2. The CDR3 spans 18 residues. V was clipped by 3 bases and J by 5 bases; unmatched bases: 13. Germline V gene lookup returns CDR1 SGHRS and CDR2 YFSETQ. CDR3 in amino acids: CASSSAPQLAGGRETQYF. The CDR3 DNA sequence: TGCGCCAGCAGCTCCGCCCCTCAACTAGCGGGAGGGAGGGAGACCCAGTACTTC.

This chain joins TRBV29-1 and TRBJ2-7, with D hard to call. V was pared by 4 bases and J by 2 bases, with 9 bases between. CDR1 and CDR2 (germline): SQVTM, ANQGSEA. This CDR3 spans 12 amino acids. In nucleotides, the CDR3 is TGCAGCGTTGGCGGCGGCGCCTACGAGCAGTACTTC. Translating gives CSVGGGAYEQYF.

This sequence joins TRBV19 and TRBJ1-5; no clear D gene. The V end lost 3 bases, the J end lost 5 bases, and 11 bases lay between the germline ends. The CDR3 sequence is 14 residues long. CDR1 is LNHDA, CDR2 SQIVND, per germline (reference sequence). CDR3 sequence: CASSMIGSDQPQHF. The CDR3, as DNA: TGTGCCAGTAGTATGATAGGGAGCGATCAGCCCCAGCATTTT.

The chain is built from TRBV30 and TRBJ2-1; 7 bases map to TRBD2. After removal of 0 bases from V and 5 bases from J, the junction contained 7 bases not matched to a gene. Germline loops: CDR1 GTSNPN, CDR2 SVGIG (reference sequence). The CDR3 sequence is 15 residues long. For the CDR3, the DNA is TGTGCCTGGAGTGTACTAAGCGGGGCTCACAATGAGCAGTTCTTC. It specifies CAWSVLSGAHNEQFF.

The rearrangement links TRBV6-5 to TRBJ1-5, with D perhaps TRBD1 (5 bases). Germline V gene sequence: CDR1 MNHEY, CDR2 SVGAGI. CDR3 length: 12 amino acids. With 8 bases removed from V and 6 bases from J, the gap between germline ends came to 11 bases. CDR3: CASGEGIQPQHF. CDR3 DNA: TGTGCCAGCGGGGAGGGGATTCAGCCCCAGCATTTT.

Note on this clone: This CDR3 is also generated by other DNA sequences in the sample. This chain joins TRBV5-1 and TRBJ2-7, with 8 bases identical to TRBD2. Germline CDR1 SGHRS, CDR2 YFSETQ. V gave up 1 base and J gave up 1 base; unmatched junction bases: 1. The CDR3 totals 14 residues. CDR3 protein: CASSLTSGSYEQYF. The DNA of the CDR3 is TGCGCCAGCAGCTTGACTAGCGGATCCTACGAGCAGTACTTC. The full variable domain, rest sourced from reference TRBV5-1 and TRBJ2-7, is KAGVTQTPRYLIKTRGQQVTLSCSPISGHRSVSWYQQTPGQGLQFLFEYFSETQRNKGNFPGRFSGRQFSNSRSEMNVSTLELGDSALYLCASSLTSGSYEQYFGPGTRLTVT.

J is TRBJ2-4 and V is TRBV6-5; 7 nucleotides match TRBD1. Germline CDR1 is MNHEY and CDR2 is SVGAGI. CDR3 length: 16 amino acids. J was trimmed by 0 bases and V by 0 bases; bases with no gene match: 2. The chain's CDR3 is CASSYSGGQAKNIQYF. In DNA form, the CDR3 reads TGTGCCAGCAGTTACTCAGGGGGCCAAGCCAAAAACATTCAGTACTTC.

This clone was observed a handful of times. Other nucleotide sequences in the sample specify the same CDR3. The chain employs TRBV6-2 or TRBV6-3 and TRBJ2-2, with 12 bases lining up with TRBD2. The V gene's germline CDR1 is MNHEY and CDR2 SVGEGT. V was clipped by 4 bases and J by 2 bases; unmatched bases: 5. This CDR3 region has 17 residues. CDR3 sequence (DNA): TGTGCCAGCAGTTTCCTAGCGGGAGGGCCCAACACCGGGGAGCTGTTTTTT. This gives the protein CASSFLAGGPNTGELFF.

The chain is built from TRBV6-2 or TRBV6-3 and TRBJ1-2, with 12 bases identical to TRBD1. Germline values: CDR1 MNHEY, CDR2 SVGEGT. This CDR3 is built from 17 residues. After removal of 6 bases from V and 4 bases from J, the junction contained 12 bases not matched to a gene. For the CDR3, the DNA is TGTGCCAGCAGACCTACTCCGGGACAGGGGGCAAGCTATGGCTACACCTTC. Protein product: CASRPTPGQGASYGYTF.

The V and J genes are TRBV2 and TRBJ2-5, with D perhaps TRBD1 (6 bases). V gave up 7 bases and J gave up 1 base, with 16 bases separating them. CDR1 and CDR2 from the germline V gene are SNHLY and FYNNEI. The CDR3 covers 15 residues. CDR3: CASKMGQTPQETQYF. The CDR3, as DNA: TGTGCCAGCAAGATGGGACAAACGCCCCAAGAGACCCAGTACTTC.

The genes are TRBV28 and TRBJ2-7; D unresolved. Per the germline V gene, CDR1 is MDHEN and CDR2 is SYDVKM. The CDR3 is 12 residues long. V lost 7 bases and J 6 bases, leaving 13 bases between the germline ends. CDR3: CASTPRYSEQYF. The CDR3 DNA sequence: TGTGCCAGCACCCCTCGTTACAGCGAGCAGTACTTC.